The 21 T cell receptor beta chains reported below all come from one sample, sequenced in a study of blood T cell repertoires in COVID-19. TCRdb's copy holds only in-frame clones and misses some; the assay was immunoSEQ multiplex PCR. Among about 82,000 clones listed, roughly 78% were seen once. Sequencing was performed on peripheral blood. The origin of the receptors is a man in his sixties with COVID-19, enrolled during active disease.

This chain connects TRBV3-1 (or the pseudogene TRBV3-2) to TRBJ2-7; 7 bases are a match to TRBD1. The germline V gene has CDR1 LGHDT and CDR2 YNNKEL (reference sequence). With 0 bases clipped from V and 3 bases from J, the junction kept 14 bases outside the gene matches. The CDR3 spans 18 residues. The CDR3 sequence is CASSQEISRDRNYYEQYF. The CDR3 DNA reads as TGTGCCAGCAGCCAAGAGATCTCCCGGGACAGAAACTACTACGAGCAGTACTTC.

This chain links TRBV15 with TRBJ1-5, with D possibly TRBD1 on 5 matching bases. The germline V and J ends were trimmed by 3 bases and 0 bases, with 9 bases remaining between them. This CDR3 is 15 amino acids long. The V gene's germline CDR1 is LNHNV and CDR2 YYDKDF (reference sequence). For the CDR3, the DNA is TGTGCCACCAGCAGGACAGTTAATAGCAATCAGCCCCAGCATTTT. Translating gives CATSRTVNSNQPQHF.

The chain recombines TRBV4-2 with TRBJ1-6, with D possibly matching TRBD1 (5 bases). Germline V gives CDR1 LGHNA, CDR2 YNFKEQ. V was trimmed by 0 bases and J by 9 bases, leaving 12 bases between them. This CDR3 is built from 15 residues. CDR3 coding DNA: TGTGCCAGCAGCCAAGAATCAGGGCGTGGTTCACCCCTCCACTTT. This sequence encodes CASSQESGRGSPLHF.

The rearrangement uses TRBV19 and TRBJ1-3; tentative D call: TRBD1 (6 bases). Looked up from germline, CDR1 is LNHDA and CDR2 is SQIVND (reference sequence). This CDR3 is built from 16 residues. V was cut by 2 bases and J by 3 bases, with 14 bases left in between. CDR3 sequence reads: CASSIKDSLGGNTIYF. In nucleotides, the CDR3 is TGTGCCAGTAGTATAAAGGACAGCCTGGGTGGAAACACCATATATTTT. Filled out from reference TRBV19 and TRBJ1-3, the complete variable domain reads DGGITQSPKYLFRKEGQNVTLSCEQNLNHDAMYWYRQDPGQGLRLIYYSQIVNDFQKGDIAEGYSVSREKKESFPLTVTSAQKNPTAFYLCASSIKDSLGGNTIYFGEGSWLTVV.

J is TRBJ1-4 and V is TRBV7-9; 7 bases map to TRBD1. Looked up from germline, CDR1 is SEHNR and CDR2 is FQNEAQ (reference sequence). The V and J ends lost 3 bases and 0 bases, in that order; junction bases with no gene match: 7. The CDR3 runs 17 residues. The CDR3 DNA reads as TGTGCCAGCAGCTTCGGACAGGTTTCTACAACTAATGAAAAACTGTTTTTT. It translates to CASSFGQVSTTNEKLFF.

The chain has TRBV5-6 and TRBJ2-5; 7 positions match TRBD1. Germline values: CDR1 SGHDT, CDR2 YYEEEE. The CDR3 is made up of 14 amino acids. Trimming cost V 3 bases and J 3 bases; bases outside gene matches: 5. The DNA of the CDR3 is TGTGCCAGCAGCTCCACCGGGACAGAAGAGACCCAGTACTTC. Protein: CASSSTGTEETQYF.

The chain carries TRBV7-3 and TRBJ1-4, with D uncertain. Trimming removed 5 bases from V and 3 bases from J, with 7 bases in between. Per the germline V gene, CDR1 is SGHTA and CDR2 is FQGTGA. CDR3 length equals 13 residues. CDR3 sequence: CASSGGPNEKLFF. DNA for the CDR3: TGTGCCAGCAGCGGAGGGCCTAATGAAAAACTGTTTTTT.

The V gene is TRBV6-5, the J gene TRBJ1-1; D call uncertain. CDR1 and CDR2 from the germline V gene are MNHEY and SVGAGI. The length of the CDR3 is 12 residues. Trimming removed 6 bases from V and 9 bases from J, with 14 bases in between. CDR3 in DNA: TGTGCCAGCAGAGACCAAACTACCCAAGCTTTCTTT. This encodes CASRDQTTQAFF.

This rearrangement joins TRBV18 to TRBJ1-1; possible D gene TRBD1, 6 bases. The CDR3 covers 15 residues. The V gene lost 3 bases and the J gene lost 6 bases, with 17 bases spanning the gap. The germline V gene has CDR1 KGHSH and CDR2 LQKENI. The CDR3 spells CASSPEAGVSSEAFF. The CDR3, as DNA: TGTGCCAGCTCACCGGAAGCAGGGGTTTCATCTGAAGCTTTCTTT.

The V gene is TRBV14, the J gene TRBJ2-7; 8 bases are shared with TRBD2. Per germline, CDR1 SGHDN and CDR2 FVKESK. The CDR3 runs 17 residues. The junction had 11 bases not matched to a gene; V was cut back by 1 base and J by 3 bases. CDR3 nucleotide sequence: TGTGCCAGCAGCCAAGCGTGGCAGGGTAGCGGGGTCTACGAGCAGTACTTC. It encodes CASSQAWQGSGVYEQYF. Complete variable domain (other parts from reference TRBV14 and TRBJ2-7): EAGVTQFPSHSVIEKGQTVTLRCDPISGHDNLYWYRRVMGKEIKFLLHFVKESKQDESGMPNNRFLAERTGGTYSTLKVQPAELEDSGVYFCASSQAWQGSGVYEQYFGPGTRLTVT.

At least ten counts were recorded for this clone. The chain links TRBV7-8 to TRBJ1-2; D is possibly TRBD1 (5 bases). Trimming removed 4 bases at V and 0 bases at J, with 12 bases between. Germline V gene lookup returns CDR1 SGHVS and CDR2 FQNEAQ. CDR3 length: 15 residues. The CDR3 loop reads CASSSLGGANYGYTF. CDR3 in DNA: TGTGCCAGCAGCTCCCTGGGGGGAGCTAACTATGGCTACACCTTC.

This clone was counted a few times. V and J are TRBV12-5 and TRBJ1-1; D may be TRBD1 (5 bases). This CDR3 comprises 13 residues. Per germline, CDR1 LGHNT and CDR2 FRNRAP. V was pared by 4 bases and J by 4 bases, with 10 bases between. The CDR3 sequence is CASGYGGGTEAFF. The CDR3 bases are TGTGCTAGTGGTTACGGGGGAGGCACTGAAGCTTTCTTT.

The gene calls are TRBV5-1 and TRBJ1-2, with 8 bases aligning to TRBD1. V lost 3 bases and J lost 6; bases outside the gene matches: 10. The CDR3 extends over 15 amino acids. Germline assignment: CDR1 SGHRS and CDR2 YFSETQ. CDR3 DNA sequence: TGCGCCAGCAGCTCACAACCGGGGACAGGTAATGGCTACACCTTC. Protein: CASSSQPGTGNGYTF.

The rearrangement links TRBV2 to TRBJ2-2; 8 bases are a match to TRBD1. Trimming took 5 bases from V and 4 from J; bases not matched to a gene: 6. Looked up from germline, CDR1 is SNHLY and CDR2 is FYNNEI. This CDR3 comprises 15 residues. Here the CDR3 reads CASSLDRGSTGELFF. The CDR3, as DNA: TGTGCCAGCAGTCTTGACAGGGGAAGCACCGGGGAGCTGTTTTTT. Complete variable domain (other parts from reference TRBV2 and TRBJ2-2): EPEVTQTPSHQVTQMGQEVILRCVPISNHLYFYWYRQILGQKVEFLVSFYNNEISEKSEIFDDQFSVERPDGSNFTLKIRSTKLEDSAMYFCASSLDRGSTGELFFGEGSRLTVL.

This clone has only a few counts. The chain employs TRBV6-6 and TRBJ1-2; 8 bases agree with TRBD1. The CDR3 loop spans 14 amino acids. The V gene's germline CDR1 is MNHNY and CDR2 SVGAGI (reference sequence). With 2 bases clipped from V and 8 bases from J, the junction kept 7 bases outside the gene matches. The CDR3 nucleotides read TGTGCCAGCAGTTACGGGGGACAGGAGAAAGGCTACACCTTC. This gives the protein CASSYGGQEKGYTF.

This clone was recorded only once. The chain uses TRBV6-5 and TRBJ1-1, with 7 bases that match TRBD1. Per the germline V gene, CDR1 is MNHEY and CDR2 is SVGAGI. The junction had 8 bases not matched to a gene; V was cut back by 6 bases and J by 1 base. This CDR3 is 15 amino acids long. The CDR3 DNA reads TGTGCCAGCAGGGACCGACAGGGCAAGAACACTGAAGCTTTCTTT. Its protein is CASRDRQGKNTEAFF.

This rearrangement joins TRBV5-1 to TRBJ1-4; 7 bases line up with TRBD1. The CDR3 length is 15 residues. With 0 bases clipped from V and 4 bases from J, the junction kept 3 bases outside the gene matches. Germline V gene lookup returns CDR1 SGHRS and CDR2 YFSETQ. In nucleotides, the CDR3 is TGCGCCAGCAGCTTGGAAGGGGGCCTTAATGAAAAACTGTTTTTT. It translates to CASSLEGGLNEKLFF. The complete variable domain, with remaining parts taken from reference TRBV5-1 and TRBJ1-4, reads KAGVTQTPRYLIKTRGQQVTLSCSPISGHRSVSWYQQTPGQGLQFLFEYFSETQRNKGNFPGRFSGRQFSNSRSEMNVSTLELGDSALYLCASSLEGGLNEKLFFGSGTQLSVL.

The gene calls are TRBV6-5 and TRBJ1-2; D may be TRBD1 (5 bases). Germline CDR1 reads MNHEY; CDR2 reads SVGAGI. CDR3 length: 16 residues. The V end was cut by 0 bases, the J end by 2 bases, with 13 bases between. The DNA for the CDR3 is TGTGCCAGCAGTTACTCAGGGGCATCAGCAAACTATGGCTACACCTTC. It codes for CASSYSGASANYGYTF.

This sequence joins TRBV5-1 and TRBJ2-1; 15 nucleotides align to TRBD2. The CDR3 is 17 residues long. Germline lookup yields CDR1 SGHRS and CDR2 YFSETQ. With 4 bases clipped from V and 1 base from J, the junction kept 3 bases outside the gene matches. For the CDR3, the DNA is TGCGCCAGCAGCACGGGACTAGCGGGAGGATCCTACAATGAGCAGTTCTTC. Protein sequence: CASSTGLAGGSYNEQFF.

V gene TRBV18 combines with J gene TRBJ2-2; D gene ambiguous. The V end was cut by 4 bases, the J end by 1 base, with 7 bases between. CDR3 length: 14 residues. From germline, CDR1 is KGHSH and CDR2 LQKENI. CDR3 bases: TGTGCCAGCTCACAGAAACAGAACACCGGGGAGCTGTTTTTT. Translation: CASSQKQNTGELFF.

The J gene is TRBJ1-5, the V gene TRBV27; D is possibly TRBD1 (5 bases). The germline CDR1 and CDR2 sequences are MNHEY and SMNVEV (reference sequence). The CDR3 consists of 14 residues. Trimming took 5 bases from V and 7 from J, leaving 15 bases between them. The CDR3 DNA reads TGTGCCAGCAGTCGCGGCCCAGGGTGGCAGCCCCAGCATTTT. Encoded protein: CASSRGPGWQPQHF.